Detailed here is one T cell receptor beta chain. The sample belongs to a study of T cells in Graves' hyperthyroidism and ophthalmopathy. The investigators amplified TCR beta CDR3 regions from RNA transcripts. Carried out on the TCR CDR3, a first-round RT-PCR used the HTBI primer set. Each CDR3 protein is one row after TCRdb ran MiXCR on the multiplex PCR reads. The sample records more than 350,000 distinct CDR3 sequences, approximately 16% being singletons. Sequencing used blood. The sequence was collected from a woman aged 55-69 years with Graves' ophthalmopathy.

CDR3 DNA sequence: TGTGCCACCAGTGACCCGACGGGGGGGAATCAGCCCCAGCATTTT. This gives the protein CATSDPTGGNQPQHF. This chain connects TRBV24-1 to TRBJ1-5; perhaps TRBD1 as D (5 bases). Germline V gene data show CDR1 as KGHDR and CDR2 as SFDVKD. The V and J ends lost 4 bases and 4 bases respectively, with 13 bases between them. This CDR3 is 15 amino acids long.